This TCR delta chain derives from a study of gamma-delta T cells after stem cell transplantation. Trimming removed 5 bases from V and 6 bases from J; junction bases left unmatched: 17. The germline V gene has CDR1 TSWWSYY and CDR2 QGS. This CDR3 comprises 18 residues. TCRdb made new clone calls on the RT-PCR reads using CATT. This sample has about 2,100 delta-chain clones, with over 25% found just once. The sequenced material came from gamma-delta T cells. The chain joins TRDV1 to TRDJ1; 11 nucleotides align to TRDD3. This clonotype was sampled from a human donor. It is not recorded whose cells these are; they may come from a transplant donor. The CDR3 loop is CALGNLVPLLGDRNKLIF. The CDR3 nucleotides are TGTGCTCTTGGGAACCTCGTTCCTCTACTGGGGGATAGAAATAAACTCATCTTT.